This T cell receptor (beta chain) was retrieved from a study of molecular identifiers for immune sequencing clone quantification. This clonotype was observed a single time. TCRdb re-derived calls from the PCR reads in MiXCR, one entry per CDR3 protein. The sample has some 320,000 distinct CDR3 sequences, roughly 24% seen once. The sequence was obtained from a human donor in good health. Some libraries in this study had Jurkat cell RNA spiked in. The sequencing sample was made of naive CD8+ T cells from blood, with Jurkat cell RNA spiked in. Subset: FACS-sorted CD8+CD4-CCR7+CD45RA+ naive T cells.

The CDR3 sequence is CASRVGGAGGPPTDTQYF. The CDR3 bases are TGTGCCAGCAGGGTGGGAGGGGCGGGAGGGCCTCCCACAGATACGCAGTATTTT. The chain employs TRBV9 and TRBJ2-3, with TRBD2 identical over 9 bases. Trimming took 5 bases from V and 2 from J; bases not matched to a gene: 15. The length of the CDR3 is 18 residues. CDR1 SGDLS and CDR2 YYNGEE come from the germline V gene.